The clone carrying this T cell receptor (beta chain) was seen ten or more times. This entry comes from a study of neurological immune-mediated disorders. The authors produced cDNA by 5'RACE using 10-nucleotide random UMIs. TCRdb reprocessed the 5' RACE reads with MiXCR, giving one entry per CDR3 protein. Here the sample spans some 37,000 distinct CDR3 sequences, 10% being singletons. CDR1 and CDR2 (germline): DFQATT, SNEGSKA (reference sequence). Trimming removed 6 bases from V and 13 bases from J, with 22 bases in between. The CDR3 length is 14 residues. The chain uses TRBV20-1 and TRBJ1-6, with D possibly TRBD1 on 6 matching bases. The sequenced sample consisted of PBMCs. This receptor was identified in a woman aged 25 to 39 with HTLV-1-associated myelopathy (HAM/TSP). The CDR3 is CSAGQPQTGVPLHF. CDR3 sequence (DNA): TGCAGTGCCGGACAGCCACAAACTGGGGTTCCCCTCCACTTT.